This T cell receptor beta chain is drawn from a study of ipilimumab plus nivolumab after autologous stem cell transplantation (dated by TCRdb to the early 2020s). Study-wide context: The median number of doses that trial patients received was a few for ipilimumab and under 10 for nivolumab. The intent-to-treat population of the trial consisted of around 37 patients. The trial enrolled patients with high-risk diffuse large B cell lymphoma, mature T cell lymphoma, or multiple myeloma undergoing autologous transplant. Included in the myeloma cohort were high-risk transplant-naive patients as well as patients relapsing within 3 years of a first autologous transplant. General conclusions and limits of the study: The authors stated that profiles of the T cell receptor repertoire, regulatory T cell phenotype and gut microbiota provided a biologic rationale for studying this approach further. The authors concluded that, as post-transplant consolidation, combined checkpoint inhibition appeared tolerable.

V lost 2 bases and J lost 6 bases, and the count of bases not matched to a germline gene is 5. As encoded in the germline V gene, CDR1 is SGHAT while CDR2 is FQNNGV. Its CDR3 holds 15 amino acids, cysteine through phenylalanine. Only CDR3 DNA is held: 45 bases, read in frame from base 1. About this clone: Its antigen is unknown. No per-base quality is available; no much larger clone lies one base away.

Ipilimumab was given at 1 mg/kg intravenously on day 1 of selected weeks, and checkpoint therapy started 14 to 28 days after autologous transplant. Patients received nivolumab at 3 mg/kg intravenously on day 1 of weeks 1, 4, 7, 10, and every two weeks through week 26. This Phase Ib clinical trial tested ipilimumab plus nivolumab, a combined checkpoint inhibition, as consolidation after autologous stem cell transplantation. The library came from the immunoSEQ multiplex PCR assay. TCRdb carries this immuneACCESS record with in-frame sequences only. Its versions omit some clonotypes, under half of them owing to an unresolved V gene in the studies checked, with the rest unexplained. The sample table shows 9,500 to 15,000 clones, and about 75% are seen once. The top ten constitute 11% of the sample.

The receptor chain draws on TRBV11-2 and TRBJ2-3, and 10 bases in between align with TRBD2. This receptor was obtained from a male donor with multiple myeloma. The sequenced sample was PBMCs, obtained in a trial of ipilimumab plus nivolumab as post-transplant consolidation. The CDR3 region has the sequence CASSLPSGGTDTQYF. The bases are TGTGCCAGCAGCTTACCTAGCGGGGGAACGGATACGCAGTATTTT.